This T cell receptor beta chain emerged from a study of cytomegalovirus exposure and HLA in healthy donors. CDR3 length equals 15 residues. Germline V lookup: CDR1 MDHEN, CDR2 SYDVKM. Trimming cost V 5 bases and J 1 base, with 11 bases left between them. PCR employed 60 Vbeta and 13 Jbeta primers. Assay used: immunoSEQ multiplex PCR; TCRdb lists only in-frame clones, some missing. This table has approximately 140,000 clones, around 70% appearing once. V and J are TRBV28 and TRBJ2-2; weak D call: TRBD1 (6 bases). Material: PBMCs. The TCR originated in a human donor in good health. CDR3 loop: CASSPGTRNTGELFF. The CDR3 DNA is TGTGCCAGCAGTCCCGGGACACGGAACACCGGGGAGCTGTTTTTT. The whole variable domain, remainder taken from reference TRBV28 and TRBJ2-2, is DVKVTQSSRYLVKRTGEKVFLECVQDMDHENMFWYRQDPGLGLRLIYFSYDVKMKEKGDIPEGYSVSREKKERFSLILESASTNQTSMYLCASSPGTRNTGELFFGEGSRLTVL.